There are a few counts of the clone carrying this TCR beta chain. Its antigen is not identified. Trimming shortened V by 3 bases and J by 5 bases, and 16 bases separated the two germline ends. This CDR3 spans 15 amino acids. Germline loops: CDR1 SGHDN, CDR2 FVKESK. PCR was performed using 60 Vbeta and 13 Jbeta primers. Sequencing was performed with immunoSEQ multiplex PCR; in TCRdb, only in-frame clones are kept and a portion is missing. The profile covers about 190,000 clones, with around 78% appearing a single time and roughly 13% taken by the ten largest. This specimen belongs to a study of cytomegalovirus exposure and HLA in healthy donors. Study outcomes and limitations: Among TCR beta chains, those listed as cytomegalovirus-associated numbered roughly 150.

Sequenced input: PBMCs. This receptor was taken from a woman in her 30s in good health and CMV-seropositive. The V call is TRBV14, the J call TRBJ1-2; D is possibly TRBD1 (6 bases). The CDR3 nucleotides are TGTGCCAGCAGCCAGGGTCAGGGGACGGCGTATGGCTACACCTTC. It specifies CASSQGQGTAYGYTF.